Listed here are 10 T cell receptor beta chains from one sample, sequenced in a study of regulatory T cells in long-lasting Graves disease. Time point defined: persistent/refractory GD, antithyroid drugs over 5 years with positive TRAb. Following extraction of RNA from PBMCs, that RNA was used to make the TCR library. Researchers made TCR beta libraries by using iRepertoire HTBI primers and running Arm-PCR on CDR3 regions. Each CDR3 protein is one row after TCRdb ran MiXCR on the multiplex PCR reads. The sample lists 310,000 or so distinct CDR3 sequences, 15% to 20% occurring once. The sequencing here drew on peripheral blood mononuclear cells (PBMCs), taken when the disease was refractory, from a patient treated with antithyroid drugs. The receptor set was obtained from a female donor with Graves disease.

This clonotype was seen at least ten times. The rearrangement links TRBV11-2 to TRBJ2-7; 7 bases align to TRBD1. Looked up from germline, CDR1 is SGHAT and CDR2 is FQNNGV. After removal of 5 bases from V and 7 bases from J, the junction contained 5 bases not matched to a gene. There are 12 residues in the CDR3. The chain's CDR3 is CASSRTRGEQYF. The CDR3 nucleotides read TGTGCCAGCAGCCGGACCAGGGGGGAGCAGTACTTC. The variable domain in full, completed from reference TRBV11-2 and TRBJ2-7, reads EAGVAQSPRYKIIEKRQSVAFWCNPISGHATLYWYQQILGQGPKLLIQFQNNGVVDDSQLPKDRFSAERLKGVDSTLKIQPAKLEDSAVYLCASSRTRGEQYFGPGTRLTVT.

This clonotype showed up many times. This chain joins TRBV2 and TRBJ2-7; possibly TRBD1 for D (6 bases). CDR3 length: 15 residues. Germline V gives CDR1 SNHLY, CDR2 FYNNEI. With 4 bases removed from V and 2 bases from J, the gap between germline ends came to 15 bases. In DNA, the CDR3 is TGTGCCAGCAGTGCCCGTACAGGGTTGGCCTACGAGCAGTACTTC. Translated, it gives CASSARTGLAYEQYF.

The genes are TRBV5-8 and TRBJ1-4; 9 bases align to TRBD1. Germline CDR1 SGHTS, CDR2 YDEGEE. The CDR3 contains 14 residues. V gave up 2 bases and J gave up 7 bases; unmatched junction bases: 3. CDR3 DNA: TGTGCCAGCAGCTTAGGGACAGGGACTGAAAAACTGTTTTTT. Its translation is CASSLGTGTEKLFF.

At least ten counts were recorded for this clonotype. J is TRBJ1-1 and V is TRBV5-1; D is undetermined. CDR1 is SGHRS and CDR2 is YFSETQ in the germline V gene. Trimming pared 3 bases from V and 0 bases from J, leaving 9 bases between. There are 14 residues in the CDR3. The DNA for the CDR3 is TGCGCCAGCAGCTCTTCGGTTTTGAACACTGAAGCTTTCTTT. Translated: CASSSSVLNTEAFF.

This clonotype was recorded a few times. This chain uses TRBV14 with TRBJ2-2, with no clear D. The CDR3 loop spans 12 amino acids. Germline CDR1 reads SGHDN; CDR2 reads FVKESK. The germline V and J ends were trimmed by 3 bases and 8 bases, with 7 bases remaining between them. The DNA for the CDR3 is TGTGCCAGCAGCCACTATCCGGGGGAGCTGTTTTTT. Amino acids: CASSHYPGELFF.

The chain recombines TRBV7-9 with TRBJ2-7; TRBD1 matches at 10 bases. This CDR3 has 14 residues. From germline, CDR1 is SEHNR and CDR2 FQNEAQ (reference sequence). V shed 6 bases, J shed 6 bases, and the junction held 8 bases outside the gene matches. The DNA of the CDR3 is TGTGCCAGCAGGTGGGACAGGGGTCCGTCCGAGCAGTACTTC. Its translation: CASRWDRGPSEQYF.

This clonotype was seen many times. CDR3 in amino acids: CASSFPSGHGEGQYF. CDR3 nucleotides: TGTGCCAGCAGTTTCCCGAGCGGCCACGGGGAGGGGCAGTACTTC. The V gene is TRBV28, the J gene TRBJ2-7; 7 bases are a match to TRBD2. Germline V gene sequence: CDR1 MDHEN, CDR2 SYDVKM. The junction had 14 bases not matched to a gene; V was cut back by 3 bases and J by 9 bases. The CDR3 is 15 residues long.

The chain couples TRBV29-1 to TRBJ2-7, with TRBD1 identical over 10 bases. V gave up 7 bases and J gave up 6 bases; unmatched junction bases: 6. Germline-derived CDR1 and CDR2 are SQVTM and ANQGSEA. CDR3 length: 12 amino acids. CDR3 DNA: TGCAGCGCCTCCGGGACAGGGGTCGAGCAGTACTTC. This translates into CSASGTGVEQYF.

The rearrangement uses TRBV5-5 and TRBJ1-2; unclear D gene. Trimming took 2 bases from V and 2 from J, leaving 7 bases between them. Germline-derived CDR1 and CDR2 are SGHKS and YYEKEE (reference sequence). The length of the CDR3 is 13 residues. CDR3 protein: CASSFGRNYGYTF. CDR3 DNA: TGTGCCAGCAGCTTTGGACGCAACTATGGCTACACCTTC.

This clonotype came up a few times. The CDR3 is CSASSEASASFSEAFF. CDR3 coding DNA: TGCAGTGCTAGCTCGGAGGCTTCAGCCAGTTTTTCTGAAGCTTTCTTT. The gene calls are TRBV20-1 and TRBJ1-1; D gene uncertain. The V and J ends lost 3 bases and 6 bases respectively, with 23 bases between them. Germline lookup yields CDR1 DFQATT and CDR2 SNEGSKA (reference sequence). This CDR3 has 16 amino acids.